A single T cell receptor (beta chain) is shown here with its context. Original processing notes: By means of reference gene primer amplification, nucleated cell counts were estimated. Here immunoSEQ multiplex PCR was the method, and the copy in TCRdb shows in-frame clones only, minus some. V, J and clone size are taken as reported in that table, and D and trimming were inferred from the DNA itself. The table lists some 98,000 clones, 80% to 90% of them singletons, with 20% to 25% in the top ten. This record belongs to a study of blood T cell repertoires in COVID-19. Germline CDR1 and CDR2: LNHDA and SQIVND (reference sequence). This CDR3 has 15 amino acids. The V end lost 6 bases, the J end lost 0 bases, and 12 bases lay between the germline ends.

This sequence was found in a man in his 60s with acute or convalescent COVID-19. This sequence joins TRBV19 and TRBJ2-1; maybe TRBD1 (6 bases). Sample: peripheral blood. The CDR3 nucleotides are TGTGCCAGTAGGCACGACAGGAGCTCCTACAATGAGCAGTTCTTC. Translation: CASRHDRSSYNEQFF.